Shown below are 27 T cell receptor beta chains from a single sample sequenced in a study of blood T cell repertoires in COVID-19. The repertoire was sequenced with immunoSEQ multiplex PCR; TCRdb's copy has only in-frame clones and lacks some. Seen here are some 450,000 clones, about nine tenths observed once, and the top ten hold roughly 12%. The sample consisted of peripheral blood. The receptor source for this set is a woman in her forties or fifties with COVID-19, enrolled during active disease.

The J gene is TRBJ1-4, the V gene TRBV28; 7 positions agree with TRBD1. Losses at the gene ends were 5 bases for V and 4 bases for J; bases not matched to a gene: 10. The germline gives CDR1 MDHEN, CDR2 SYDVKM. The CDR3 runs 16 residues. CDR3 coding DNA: TGTGCCAGCAGTCACATCGAGGCAGGGGGTAATGAAAAACTGTTTTTT. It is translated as CASSHIEAGGNEKLFF.

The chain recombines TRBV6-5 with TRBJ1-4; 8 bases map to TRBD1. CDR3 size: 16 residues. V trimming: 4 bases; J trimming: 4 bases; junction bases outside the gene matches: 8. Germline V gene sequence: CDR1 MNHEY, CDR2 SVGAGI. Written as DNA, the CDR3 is TGTGCCAGCAGTTCCGGACAGGGAGTCGGTAATGAAAAACTGTTTTTT. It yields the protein CASSSGQGVGNEKLFF.

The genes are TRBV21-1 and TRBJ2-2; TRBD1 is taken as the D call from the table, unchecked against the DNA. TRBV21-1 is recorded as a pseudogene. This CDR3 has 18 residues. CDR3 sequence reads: CASSKHRRQGPNTGELFF. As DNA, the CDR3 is TGTGCCAGCAGCAAACACAGGAGACAGGGGCCGAACACCGGGGAGCTGTTTTTT.

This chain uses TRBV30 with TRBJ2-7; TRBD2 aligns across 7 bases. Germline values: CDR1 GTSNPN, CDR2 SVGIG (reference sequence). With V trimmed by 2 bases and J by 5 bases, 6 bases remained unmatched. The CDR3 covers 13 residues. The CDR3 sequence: CAWSRGRADEQYF. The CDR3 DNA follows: TGTGCCTGGAGTCGAGGGAGGGCGGACGAGCAGTACTTC.

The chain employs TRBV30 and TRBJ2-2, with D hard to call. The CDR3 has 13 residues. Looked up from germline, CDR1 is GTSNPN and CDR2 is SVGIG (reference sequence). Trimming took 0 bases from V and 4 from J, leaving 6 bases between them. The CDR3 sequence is CAWSVPVTGELFF. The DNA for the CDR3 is TGTGCCTGGAGTGTTCCGGTCACCGGGGAGCTGTTTTTT.

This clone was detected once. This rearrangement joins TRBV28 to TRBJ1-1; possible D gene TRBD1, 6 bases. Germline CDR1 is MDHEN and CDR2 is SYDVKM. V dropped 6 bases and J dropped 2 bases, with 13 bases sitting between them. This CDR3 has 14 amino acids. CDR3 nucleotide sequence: TGTGCCAGCAGGGTACAGGGCAAAAACACTGAAGCTTTCTTT. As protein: CASRVQGKNTEAFF.

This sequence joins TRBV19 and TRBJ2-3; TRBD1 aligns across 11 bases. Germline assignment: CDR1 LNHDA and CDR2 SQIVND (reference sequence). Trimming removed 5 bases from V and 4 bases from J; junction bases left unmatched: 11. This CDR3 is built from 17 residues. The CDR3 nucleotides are TGTGCCAGTAGTGGGACAGGGGGAATAGGTGGCTCAGATACGCAGTATTTT. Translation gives CASSGTGGIGGSDTQYF. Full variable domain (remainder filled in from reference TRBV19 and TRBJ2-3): DGGITQSPKYLFRKEGQNVTLSCEQNLNHDAMYWYRQDPGQGLRLIYYSQIVNDFQKGDIAEGYSVSREKKESFPLTVTSAQKNPTAFYLCASSGTGGIGGSDTQYFGPGTRLTVL.

The CDR3: CASSPGEFSGGDIQYF. CDR3 DNA sequence: TGTGCCAGCAGCCCCGGGGAGTTTTCAGGTGGGGACATTCAGTACTTC. V usage is TRBV3-1 (or the pseudogene TRBV3-2) and J usage is TRBJ2-4, with a tentative D call TRBD2 (5 bases). V dropped 4 bases and J dropped 8 bases, with 21 bases sitting between them. Per germline, CDR1 LGHDT and CDR2 YNNKEL (reference sequence). This CDR3 is 16 amino acids long.

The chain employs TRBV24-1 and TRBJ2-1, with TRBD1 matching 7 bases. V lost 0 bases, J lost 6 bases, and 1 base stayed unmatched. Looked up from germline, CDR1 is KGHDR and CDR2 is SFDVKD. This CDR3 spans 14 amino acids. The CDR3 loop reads CATSDLRDSNEQFF. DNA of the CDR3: TGTGCCACCAGTGATTTGAGGGACAGCAATGAGCAGTTCTTC.

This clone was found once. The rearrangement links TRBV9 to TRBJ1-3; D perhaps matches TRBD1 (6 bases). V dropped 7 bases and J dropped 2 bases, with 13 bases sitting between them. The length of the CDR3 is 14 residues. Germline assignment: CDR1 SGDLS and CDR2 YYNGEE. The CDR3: CASRGQTAGNTIYF. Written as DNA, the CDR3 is TGTGCCAGCCGAGGACAGACAGCTGGAAACACCATATATTTT. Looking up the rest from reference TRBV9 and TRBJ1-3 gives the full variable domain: DSGVTQTPKHLITATGQRVTLRCSPRSGDLSVYWYQQSLDQGLQFLIQYYNGEERAKGNILERFSAQQFPDLHSELNLSSLELGDSALYFCASRGQTAGNTIYFGEGSWLTVV.

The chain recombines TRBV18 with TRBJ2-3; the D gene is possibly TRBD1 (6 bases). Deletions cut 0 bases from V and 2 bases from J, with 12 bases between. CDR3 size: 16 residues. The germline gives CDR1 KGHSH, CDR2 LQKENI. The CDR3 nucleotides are TGTGCCAGCTCACCACCAGTACAGGGTTCCACAGATACGCAGTATTTT. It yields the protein CASSPPVQGSTDTQYF. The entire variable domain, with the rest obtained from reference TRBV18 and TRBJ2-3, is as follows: NAGVMQNPRHLVRRRGQEARLRCSPMKGHSHVYWYRQLPEEGLKFMVYLQKENIIDESGMPKERFSAEFPKEGPSILRIQQVVRGDSAAYFCASSPPVQGSTDTQYFGPGTRLTVL.

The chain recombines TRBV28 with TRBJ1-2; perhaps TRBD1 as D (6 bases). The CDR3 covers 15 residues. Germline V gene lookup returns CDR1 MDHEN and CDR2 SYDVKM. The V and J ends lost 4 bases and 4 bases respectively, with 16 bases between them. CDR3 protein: CASSSPGHTFYGYTF. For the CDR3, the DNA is TGTGCCAGCAGTTCGCCGGGACACACTTTCTATGGCTACACCTTC.

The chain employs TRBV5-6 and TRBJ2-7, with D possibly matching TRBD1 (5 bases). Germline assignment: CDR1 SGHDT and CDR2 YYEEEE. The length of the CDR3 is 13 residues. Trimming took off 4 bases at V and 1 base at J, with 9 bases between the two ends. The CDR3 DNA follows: TGTGCCAGCAGCCCTGGGGCATCCTACGAGCAGTACTTC. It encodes CASSPGASYEQYF.

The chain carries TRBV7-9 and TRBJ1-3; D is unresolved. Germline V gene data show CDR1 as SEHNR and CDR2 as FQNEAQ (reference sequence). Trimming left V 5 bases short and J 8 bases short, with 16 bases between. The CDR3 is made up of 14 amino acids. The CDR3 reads CASSLTDLKDTIYF. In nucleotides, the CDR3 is TGTGCCAGCAGCCTAACGGACTTAAAGGACACCATATATTTT.

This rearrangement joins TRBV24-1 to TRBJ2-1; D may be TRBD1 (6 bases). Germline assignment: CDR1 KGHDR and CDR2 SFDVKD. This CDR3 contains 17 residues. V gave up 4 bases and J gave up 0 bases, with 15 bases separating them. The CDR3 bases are TGTGCCACCAGTGACAGGACAGTTGGAAGCTCCTACAATGAGCAGTTCTTC. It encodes CATSDRTVGSSYNEQFF.

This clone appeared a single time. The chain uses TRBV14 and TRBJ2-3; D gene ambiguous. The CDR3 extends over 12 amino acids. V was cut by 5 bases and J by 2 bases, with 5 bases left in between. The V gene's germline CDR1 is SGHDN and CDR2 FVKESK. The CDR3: CASSFFTDTQYF. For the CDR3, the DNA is TGTGCCAGCAGCTTCTTCACAGATACGCAGTATTTT.

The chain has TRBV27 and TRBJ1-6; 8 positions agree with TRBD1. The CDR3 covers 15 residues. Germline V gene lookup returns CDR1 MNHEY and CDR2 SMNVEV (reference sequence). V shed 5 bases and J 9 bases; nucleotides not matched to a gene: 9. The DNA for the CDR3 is TGTGCCAGCAGTCCGCCGACAGGGGCTCGTTCACCCCTCCACTTT. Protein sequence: CASSPPTGARSPLHF.

This CDR3 is CSASDSSGGALLTQYF. Written as DNA, the CDR3 is TGCAGTGCTAGTGACTCTAGCGGGGGGGCGCTCCTTACGCAGTATTTT. The rearrangement joins TRBV20-1 to TRBJ2-3; 12 bases map to TRBD2. The germline CDR1 and CDR2 sequences are DFQATT and SNEGSKA (reference sequence). Germline trimming cut 3 bases from V and 8 bases from J; bases unmatched to any gene: 12. The CDR3 consists of 16 residues.

CDR3 in amino acids: CASKGAGNQPQHF. As DNA, the CDR3 is TGTGCCAGCAAGGGGGCTGGCAATCAGCCCCAGCATTTT. This chain joins TRBV6-5 and TRBJ1-5, with 7 bases that match TRBD1. This CDR3 has 13 residues. Germline assignment: CDR1 MNHEY and CDR2 SVGAGI. The trim removed 7 bases at V and 2 bases at J, leaving 2 bases unmatched.

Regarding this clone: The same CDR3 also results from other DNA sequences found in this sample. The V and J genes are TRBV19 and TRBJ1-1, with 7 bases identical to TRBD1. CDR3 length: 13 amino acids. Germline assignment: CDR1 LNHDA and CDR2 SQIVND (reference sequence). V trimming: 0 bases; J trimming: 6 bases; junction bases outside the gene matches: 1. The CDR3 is CASSIDRGAEAFF. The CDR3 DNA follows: TGTGCCAGTAGTATAGACAGGGGGGCTGAAGCTTTCTTT.

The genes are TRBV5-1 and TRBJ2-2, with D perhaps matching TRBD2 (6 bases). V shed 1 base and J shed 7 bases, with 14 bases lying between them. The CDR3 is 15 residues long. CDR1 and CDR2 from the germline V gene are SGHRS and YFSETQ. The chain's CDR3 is CASSLLGAGGGELFF. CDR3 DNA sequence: TGCGCCAGCAGCTTGTTAGGCGCCGGGGGCGGGGAGCTGTTTTTT.

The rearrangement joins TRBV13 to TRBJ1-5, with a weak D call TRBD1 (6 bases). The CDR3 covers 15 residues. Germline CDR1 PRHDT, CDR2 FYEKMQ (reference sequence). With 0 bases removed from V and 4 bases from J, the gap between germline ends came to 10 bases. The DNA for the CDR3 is TGTGCCAGCAGCTTAGGAGCTAGGGGGAATCAGCCCCAGCATTTT. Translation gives CASSLGARGNQPQHF.

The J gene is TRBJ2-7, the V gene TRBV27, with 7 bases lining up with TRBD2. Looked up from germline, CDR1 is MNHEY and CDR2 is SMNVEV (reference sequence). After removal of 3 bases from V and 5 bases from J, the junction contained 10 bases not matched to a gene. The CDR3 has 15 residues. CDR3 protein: CASSFRGPGGNEQYF. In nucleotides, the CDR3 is TGTGCCAGCAGTTTTCGAGGTCCCGGGGGGAACGAGCAGTACTTC.

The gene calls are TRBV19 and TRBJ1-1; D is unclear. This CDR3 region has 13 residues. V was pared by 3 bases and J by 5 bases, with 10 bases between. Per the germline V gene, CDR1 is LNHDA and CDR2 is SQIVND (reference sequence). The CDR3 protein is CASSISRSTEAFF. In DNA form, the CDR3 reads TGTGCCAGTAGTATCAGTCGGAGTACTGAAGCTTTCTTT.

CDR3 sequence (DNA): TGCAGCGTTGAAGAGTTCATGAACACTGAAGCTTTCTTT. Translated, it gives CSVEEFMNTEAFF. The J gene is TRBJ1-1, the V gene TRBV29-1, with no clear D. Germline V gene lookup returns CDR1 SQVTM and CDR2 ANQGSEA. Trimming took off 0 bases at V and 0 bases at J, with 5 bases between the two ends. The CDR3 contains 13 residues.

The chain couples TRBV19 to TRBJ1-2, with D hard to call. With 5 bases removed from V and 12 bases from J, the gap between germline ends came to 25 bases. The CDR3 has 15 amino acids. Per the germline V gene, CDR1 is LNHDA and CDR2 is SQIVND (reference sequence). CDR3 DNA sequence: TGTGCCAGTAGTCCGTTAACCGGGCTTTATATGGGAGACACCTTC. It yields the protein CASSPLTGLYMGDTF.

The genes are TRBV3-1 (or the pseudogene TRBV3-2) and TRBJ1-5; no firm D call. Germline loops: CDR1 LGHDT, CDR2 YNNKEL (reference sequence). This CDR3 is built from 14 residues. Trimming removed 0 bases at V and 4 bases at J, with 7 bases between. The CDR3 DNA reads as TGTGCCAGCAGCCAAGATCACGGGAATCAGCCCCAGCATTTT. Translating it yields CASSQDHGNQPQHF.